The clone carrying this T cell receptor beta chain was observed a handful of times. Its antigen is not identified. The data originate from a study of blood T cells in healthy people across ages. Study-level background: With template switching, about one barcoded beta molecule was captured per two T cells. General study results and limits: Age showed a roughly linear inverse relationship with TCR beta diversity per million T cells.

The authors ran a second PCR of 7 to 11 cycles using a sample-barcoded 5' primer and a J-beta primer mix. TCRdb re-called the 5' RACE reads through MiXCR, storing one row per CDR3 protein. The sample lists about 760,000 distinct CDR3 sequences; 20% to 30% were seen once. The J segment lost 0 bases and the V segment lost 10 bases, leaving 6 bases of the junction unmatched. This CDR3 comprises 14 residues. CDR1 is MGHDK and CDR2 is SYGVNS in the germline V gene. These data were also filed under a second study, of T cells of mothers and their children. That report notes: Donors comprised three healthy Caucasian mothers plus their six children.

V and J are TRBV25-1 and TRBJ2-1, with TRBD2 matching 7 bases. Sequences were obtained from blood. The source of this sequence is a boy aged 10-17 years in good health. The CDR3, as DNA: TGTGCCACCTTTCGCGGGGGCTCCTACAATGAGCAGTTCTTC. This codes for CATFRGGSYNEQFF.